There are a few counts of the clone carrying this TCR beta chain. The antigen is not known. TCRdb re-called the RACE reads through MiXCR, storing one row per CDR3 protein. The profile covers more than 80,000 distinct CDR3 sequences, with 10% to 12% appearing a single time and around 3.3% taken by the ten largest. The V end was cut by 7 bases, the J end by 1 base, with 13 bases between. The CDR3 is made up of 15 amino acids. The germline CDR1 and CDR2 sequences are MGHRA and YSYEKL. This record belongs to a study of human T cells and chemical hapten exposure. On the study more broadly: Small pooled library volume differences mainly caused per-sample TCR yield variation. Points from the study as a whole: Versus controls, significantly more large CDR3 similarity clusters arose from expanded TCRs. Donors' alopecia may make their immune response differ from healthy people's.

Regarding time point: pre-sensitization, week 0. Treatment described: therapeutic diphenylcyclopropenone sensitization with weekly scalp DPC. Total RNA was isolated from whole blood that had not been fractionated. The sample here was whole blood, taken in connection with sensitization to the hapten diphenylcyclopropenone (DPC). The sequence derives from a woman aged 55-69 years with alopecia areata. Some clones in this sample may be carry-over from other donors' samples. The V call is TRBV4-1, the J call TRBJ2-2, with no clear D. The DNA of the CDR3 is TGCGCCAGCACCCTATTAGTCGGGAACACCGGGGAGCTGTTTTTT. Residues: CASTLLVGNTGELFF.